This entry is about one TCR beta chain. Its antigen is unknown. With molecular barcodes, quantitative 5'-RACE was used to make the TCR beta libraries. MiXCR, applied by TCRdb to the 5' RACE reads, yields one record per CDR3 protein. The profile covers 90,000 to 120,000 distinct CDR3 sequences, with around 24% appearing a single time and roughly 12% taken by the ten largest. Trimming cost V 4 bases and J 2 bases, with 12 bases left between them. The length of the CDR3 is 15 residues. Germline values: CDR1 SNHLY, CDR2 FYNNEI. The sample is drawn from a study of CD8 T cells in ankylosing spondylitis. Study-level findings and limits: Disease-linked clones reportedly concentrated significantly in matched ankylosing spondylitis synovial fluid.

This TCR came from a male donor with ankylosing spondylitis. The sample consisted of synovial fluid, either unsorted or a sorted T cell fraction (not recorded which). The rearrangement uses TRBV2 and TRBJ1-3; weak D call: TRBD1 (6 bases). The CDR3 nucleotides read TGTGCCAGCAGTGGATCAAGGGGGACTGGAAACACCATATATTTT. This sequence encodes CASSGSRGTGNTIYF. Filled out from reference TRBV2 and TRBJ1-3, the complete variable domain reads EPEVTQTPSHQVTQMGQEVILRCVPISNHLYFYWYRQILGQKVEFLVSFYNNEISEKSEIFDDQFSVERPDGSNFTLKIRSTKLEDSAMYFCASSGSRGTGNTIYFGEGSWLTVV.